A selection of T cell receptor beta chains follows, all from one sample in a study of control samples from healthy donors and cancer patients. Sequencing was performed with immunoSEQ multiplex PCR; in TCRdb, only in-frame clones are kept and a portion is missing. Here the sample spans about 160,000 clones, over 85% being singletons. What was sequenced was blood. The receptors were gathered from a man aged 18 to 29 in good health. Each CDR3 is given with its conserved first and last residue. The D gene is left open where the match is weak.

v_call,d_call,j_call,cdr3_aa
TRBV27,TRBD1,TRBJ1-2,CASSLFPDRGGTYGYTF
TRBV5-1,NA,TRBJ2-1,CASSLEGVSEQFF
TRBV30,TRBD2,TRBJ2-1,CAWSGGLADYNEQFF
TRBV5-1,TRBD2,TRBJ2-1,CASSPGGTSGRSSYNEQFF
TRBV6-5,TRBD1,TRBJ1-2,CASSYAAGGYGYTF
TRBV10-3,NA,TRBJ1-6,CAIRGGGLSNSPLHF
TRBV28,NA,TRBJ2-1,CASSSSRRRSYNEQFF
TRBV5-1,NA,TRBJ2-7,CASRFRVKGNYEQYF
TRBV4-2,NA,TRBJ2-1,CASSQRGRRNEQFF
TRBV11-2,NA,TRBJ1-2,CASSLAGQTYGYTF
TRBV6-5,NA,TRBJ2-7,CASSEGVTRAYEQYF
TRBV10-3,TRBD1,TRBJ1-1,CAIQDRVNTEAFF
TRBV30,TRBD2,TRBJ2-7,CAWRLPVAGAYEQYF
TRBV7-3,TRBD2,TRBJ2-5,CASSLGTSGRETQYF
TRBV4-3,NA,TRBJ2-2,CASSQDRAVTGELFF
TRBV2,NA,TRBJ2-5,CAIQGGDQETQYF